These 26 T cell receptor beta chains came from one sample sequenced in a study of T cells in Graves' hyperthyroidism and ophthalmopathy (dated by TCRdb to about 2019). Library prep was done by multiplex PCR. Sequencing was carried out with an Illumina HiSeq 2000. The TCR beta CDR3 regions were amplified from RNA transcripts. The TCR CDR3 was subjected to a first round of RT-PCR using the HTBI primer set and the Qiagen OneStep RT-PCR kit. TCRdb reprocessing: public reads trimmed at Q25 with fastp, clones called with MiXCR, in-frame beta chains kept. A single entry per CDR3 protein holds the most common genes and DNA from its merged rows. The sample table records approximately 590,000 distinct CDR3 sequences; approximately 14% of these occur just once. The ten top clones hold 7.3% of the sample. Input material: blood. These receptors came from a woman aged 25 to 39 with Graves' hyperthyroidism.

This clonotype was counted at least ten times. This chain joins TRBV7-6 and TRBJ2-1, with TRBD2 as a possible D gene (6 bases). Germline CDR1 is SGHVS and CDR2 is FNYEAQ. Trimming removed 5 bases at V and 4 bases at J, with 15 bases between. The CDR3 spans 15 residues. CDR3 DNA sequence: TGTGCCAGCAGCGGTAGGGCGGGAACTTACAATGAGCAGTTCTTC. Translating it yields CASSGRAGTYNEQFF.

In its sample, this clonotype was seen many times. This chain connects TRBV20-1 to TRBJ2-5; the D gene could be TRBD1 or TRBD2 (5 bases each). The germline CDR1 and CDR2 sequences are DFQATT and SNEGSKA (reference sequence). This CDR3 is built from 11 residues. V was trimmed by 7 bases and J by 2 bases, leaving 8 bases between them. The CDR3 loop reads CSGGLQETQYF. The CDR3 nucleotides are TGCAGTGGGGGGTTACAAGAGACCCAGTACTTC.

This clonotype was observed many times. CDR3 DNA sequence: TGTGCCAGCAGTAGGACATTCGACTATGGCTACACCTTC. Encoded protein: CASSRTFDYGYTF. V is TRBV6-2 or TRBV6-3 and J is TRBJ1-2, with D maybe TRBD1 (5 bases). Germline V gives CDR1 MNHEY, CDR2 SVGEGT. Trimming pared 5 bases from V and 3 bases from J, leaving 10 bases between. This CDR3 spans 13 amino acids.

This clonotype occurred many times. The CDR3 reads CSARDLKGHDGQFF. In DNA, the CDR3 is TGCAGTGCTAGAGATTTAAAGGGCCACGACGGGCAGTTCTTC. The V and J genes are TRBV20-1 and TRBJ2-1; no clear D gene. Trimming removed 0 bases from V and 12 bases from J, with 18 bases in between. Germline V CDR1 and CDR2: DFQATT, SNEGSKA (reference sequence). The CDR3 sequence is 14 residues long.

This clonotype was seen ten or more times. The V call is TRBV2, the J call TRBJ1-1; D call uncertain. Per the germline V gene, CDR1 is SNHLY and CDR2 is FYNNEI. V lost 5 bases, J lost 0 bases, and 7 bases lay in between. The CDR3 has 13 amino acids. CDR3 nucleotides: TGTGCCAGCAGTACAGTGATGAACACTGAAGCTTTCTTT. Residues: CASSTVMNTEAFF. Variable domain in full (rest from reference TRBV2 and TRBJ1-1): EPEVTQTPSHQVTQMGQEVILRCVPISNHLYFYWYRQILGQKVEFLVSFYNNEISEKSEIFDDQFSVERPDGSNFTLKIRSTKLEDSAMYFCASSTVMNTEAFFGQGTRLTVV.

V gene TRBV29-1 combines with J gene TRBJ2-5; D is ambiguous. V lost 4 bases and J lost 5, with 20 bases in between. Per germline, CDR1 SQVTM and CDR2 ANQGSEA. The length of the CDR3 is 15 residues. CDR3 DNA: TGCAGCGTTGTGCCCTGGGTAGGGCCCGGGGAGACCCAGTACTTC. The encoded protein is CSVVPWVGPGETQYF.

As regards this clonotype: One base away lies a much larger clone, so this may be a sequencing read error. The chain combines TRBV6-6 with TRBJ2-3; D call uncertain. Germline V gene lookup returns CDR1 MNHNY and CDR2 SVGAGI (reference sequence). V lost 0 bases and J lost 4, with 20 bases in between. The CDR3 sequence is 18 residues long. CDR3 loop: CASSYSRWVAISADTQYF. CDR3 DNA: TGTGCCAGCAGTTACTCCCGTTGGGTAGCTATCAGCGCAGATACGCAGTATTTT.

DNA of the CDR3: TGCGCCAGCAGCTTGGCCGTCGGACAGGGAAGCCGGGAGCTGTTTTTT. Translating gives CASSLAVGQGSRELFF. The V and J genes are TRBV5-1 and TRBJ2-2; TRBD1 aligns across 8 bases. Germline CDR1 reads SGHRS; CDR2 reads YFSETQ. The CDR3 extends over 16 amino acids. Losses at the gene ends were 0 bases for V and 9 bases for J; bases not matched to a gene: 10.

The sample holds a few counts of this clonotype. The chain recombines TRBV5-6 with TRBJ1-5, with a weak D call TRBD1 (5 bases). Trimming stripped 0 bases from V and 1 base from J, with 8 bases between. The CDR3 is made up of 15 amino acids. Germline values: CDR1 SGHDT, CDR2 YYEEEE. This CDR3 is CASSLAGFSNQPQHF. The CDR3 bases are TGTGCCAGCAGCTTGGCAGGGTTCAGCAATCAGCCCCAGCATTTT.

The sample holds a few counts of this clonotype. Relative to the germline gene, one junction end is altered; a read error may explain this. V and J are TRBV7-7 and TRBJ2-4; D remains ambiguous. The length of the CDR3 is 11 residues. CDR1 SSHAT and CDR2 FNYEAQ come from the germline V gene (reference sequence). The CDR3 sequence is CCGDERDIQYF. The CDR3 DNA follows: TGCTGTGGAGACGAACGGGACATTCAGTACTTC.

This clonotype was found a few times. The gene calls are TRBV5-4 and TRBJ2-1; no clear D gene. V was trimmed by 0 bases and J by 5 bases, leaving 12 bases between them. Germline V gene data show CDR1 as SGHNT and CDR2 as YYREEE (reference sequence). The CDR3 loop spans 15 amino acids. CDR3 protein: CASSLDRRTDNEQFF. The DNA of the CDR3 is TGTGCCAGCAGCTTGGATCGGAGAACAGACAATGAGCAGTTCTTC. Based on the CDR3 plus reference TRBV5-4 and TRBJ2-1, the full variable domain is ETGVTQSPTHLIKTRGQQVTLRCSSQSGHNTVSWYQQALGQGPQFIFQYYREEENGRGNFPPRFSGLQFPNYSSELNVNALELDDSALYLCASSLDRRTDNEQFFGPGTRLTVL.

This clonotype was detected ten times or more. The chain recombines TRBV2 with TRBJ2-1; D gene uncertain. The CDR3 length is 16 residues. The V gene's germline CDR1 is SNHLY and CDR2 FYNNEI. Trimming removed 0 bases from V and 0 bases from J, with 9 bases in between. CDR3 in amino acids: CASSEARSSSYNEQFF. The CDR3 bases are TGTGCCAGCAGTGAAGCGAGGTCGAGCTCCTACAATGAGCAGTTCTTC. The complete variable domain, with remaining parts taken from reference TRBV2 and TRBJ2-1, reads EPEVTQTPSHQVTQMGQEVILRCVPISNHLYFYWYRQILGQKVEFLVSFYNNEISEKSEIFDDQFSVERPDGSNFTLKIRSTKLEDSAMYFCASSEARSSSYNEQFFGPGTRLTVL.

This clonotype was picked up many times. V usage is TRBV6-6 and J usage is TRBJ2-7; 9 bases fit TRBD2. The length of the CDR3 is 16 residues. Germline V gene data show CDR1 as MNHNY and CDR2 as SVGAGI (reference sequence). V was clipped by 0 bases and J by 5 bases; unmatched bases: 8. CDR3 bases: TGTGCCAGCAGTTACTCGGGTAGCGGGAGTTACAACGAGCAGTACTTC. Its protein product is CASSYSGSGSYNEQYF.

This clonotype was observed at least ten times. CDR3 in DNA: TGTGCCAGCAGGTTTAGCGGGTACGCGGGGGATGAGCAGTTCTTC. This translates into CASRFSGYAGDEQFF. The gene calls are TRBV11-2 and TRBJ2-1, with 7 bases fitting TRBD2. Unmatched junction bases numbered 13, after V lost 6 bases and J lost 8 bases. This CDR3 spans 15 amino acids. CDR1 is SGHAT, CDR2 FQNNGV, per germline.

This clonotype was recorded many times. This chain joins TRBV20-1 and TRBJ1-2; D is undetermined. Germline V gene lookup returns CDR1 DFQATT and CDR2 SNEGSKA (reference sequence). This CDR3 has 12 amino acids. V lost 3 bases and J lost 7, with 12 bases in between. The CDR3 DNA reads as TGCAGTGCTAGTCCCGCGTTCGGTGGCTACACCTTC. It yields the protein CSASPAFGGYTF.

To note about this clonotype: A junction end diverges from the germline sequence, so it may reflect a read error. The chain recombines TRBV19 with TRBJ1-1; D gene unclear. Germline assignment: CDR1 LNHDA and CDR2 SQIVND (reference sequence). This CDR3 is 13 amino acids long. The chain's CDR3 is CASGMKGTTEAFF. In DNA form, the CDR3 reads TGTGCCAGTGGTATGAAGGGAACCACTGAAGCTTTCTTT.

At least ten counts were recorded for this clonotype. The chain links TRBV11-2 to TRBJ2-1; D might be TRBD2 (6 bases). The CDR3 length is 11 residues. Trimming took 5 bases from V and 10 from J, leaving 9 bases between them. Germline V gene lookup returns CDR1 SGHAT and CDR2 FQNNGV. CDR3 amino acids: CASSKGLEQFF. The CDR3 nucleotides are TGTGCCAGCAGCAAAGGACTAGAGCAGTTCTTC. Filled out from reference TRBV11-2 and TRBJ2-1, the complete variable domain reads EAGVAQSPRYKIIEKRQSVAFWCNPISGHATLYWYQQILGQGPKLLIQFQNNGVVDDSQLPKDRFSAERLKGVDSTLKIQPAKLEDSAVYLCASSKGLEQFFGPGTRLTVL.

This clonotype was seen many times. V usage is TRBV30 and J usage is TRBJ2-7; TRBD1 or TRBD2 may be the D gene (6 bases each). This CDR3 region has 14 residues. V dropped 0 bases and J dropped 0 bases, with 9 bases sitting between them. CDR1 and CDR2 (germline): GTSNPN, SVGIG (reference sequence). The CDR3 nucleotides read TGTGCCTGGAGTGTAGGAGGGGGCTCCTACGAGCAGTACTTC. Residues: CAWSVGGGSYEQYF.

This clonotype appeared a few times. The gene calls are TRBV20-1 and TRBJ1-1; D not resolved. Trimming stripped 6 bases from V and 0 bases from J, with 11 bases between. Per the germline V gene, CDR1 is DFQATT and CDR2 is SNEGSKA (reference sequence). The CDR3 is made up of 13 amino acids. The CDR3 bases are TGCAGTGCCCTGAGACTGATGAACACTGAAGCTTTCTTT. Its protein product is CSALRLMNTEAFF.

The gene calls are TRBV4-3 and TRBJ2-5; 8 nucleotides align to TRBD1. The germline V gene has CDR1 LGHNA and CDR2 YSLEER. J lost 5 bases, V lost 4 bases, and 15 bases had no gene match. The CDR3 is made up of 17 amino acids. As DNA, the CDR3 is TGCGCCAGCAGCCCAGAATACATCAGGGGGCTTGGCGAGACCCAGTACTTC. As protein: CASSPEYIRGLGETQYF.

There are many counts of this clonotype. The CDR3 DNA is TGCGCCAGCAGCTTGGGGGGGACAGGCCACGAAAAACTGTTTTTT. Amino acids: CASSLGGTGHEKLFF. The J gene is TRBJ1-4, the V gene TRBV5-1; 8 bases align to TRBD1. The ends lost 0 bases at V and 8 bases at J; junction bases unmatched: 6. Germline CDR1 and CDR2: SGHRS and YFSETQ. This CDR3 region has 15 residues. The variable domain in full, with the rest retrieved from reference TRBV5-1 and TRBJ1-4, is KAGVTQTPRYLIKTRGQQVTLSCSPISGHRSVSWYQQTPGQGLQFLFEYFSETQRNKGNFPGRFSGRQFSNSRSEMNVSTLELGDSALYLCASSLGGTGHEKLFFGSGTQLSVL.

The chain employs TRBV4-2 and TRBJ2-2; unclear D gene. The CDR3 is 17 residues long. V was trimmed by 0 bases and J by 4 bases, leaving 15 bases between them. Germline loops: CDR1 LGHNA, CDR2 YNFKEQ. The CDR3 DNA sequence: TGTGCCAGCAGCCAAGATCTGGTAGGGATAGGCACCGGGGAGCTGTTTTTT. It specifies CASSQDLVGIGTGELFF.

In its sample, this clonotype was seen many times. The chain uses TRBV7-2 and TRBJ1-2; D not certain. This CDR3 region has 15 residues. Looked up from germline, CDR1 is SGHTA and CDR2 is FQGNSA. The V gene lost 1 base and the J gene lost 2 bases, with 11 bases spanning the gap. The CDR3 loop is CASSLEGSGNYGYTF. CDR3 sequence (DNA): TGTGCCAGCAGCTTAGAAGGGTCCGGGAACTATGGCTACACCTTC.

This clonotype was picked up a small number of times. CDR3 loop: CASSPSTAYEQYF. In DNA, the CDR3 is TGTGCCAGCTCACCTTCGACAGCCTACGAGCAGTACTTC. The chain employs TRBV18 and TRBJ2-7; possible D gene TRBD1, 5 bases. The germline V gene has CDR1 KGHSH and CDR2 LQKENI. Trimming took 3 bases from V and 2 from J, leaving 8 bases between them. CDR3 length equals 13 residues.

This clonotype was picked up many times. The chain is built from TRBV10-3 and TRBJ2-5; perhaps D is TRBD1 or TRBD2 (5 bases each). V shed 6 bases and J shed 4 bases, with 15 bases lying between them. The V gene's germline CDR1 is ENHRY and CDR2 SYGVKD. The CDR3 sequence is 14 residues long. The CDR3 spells CAISDSEGRETQYF. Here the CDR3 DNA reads TGTGCCATCAGCGACAGTGAGGGGAGAGAGACCCAGTACTTC.

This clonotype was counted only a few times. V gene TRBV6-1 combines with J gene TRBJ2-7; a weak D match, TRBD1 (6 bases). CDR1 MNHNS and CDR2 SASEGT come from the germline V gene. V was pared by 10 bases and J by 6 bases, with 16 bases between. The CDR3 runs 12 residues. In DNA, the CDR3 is TGTGCCACCACAGGGATAGGGAGCGAGCAGTACTTC. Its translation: CATTGIGSEQYF.